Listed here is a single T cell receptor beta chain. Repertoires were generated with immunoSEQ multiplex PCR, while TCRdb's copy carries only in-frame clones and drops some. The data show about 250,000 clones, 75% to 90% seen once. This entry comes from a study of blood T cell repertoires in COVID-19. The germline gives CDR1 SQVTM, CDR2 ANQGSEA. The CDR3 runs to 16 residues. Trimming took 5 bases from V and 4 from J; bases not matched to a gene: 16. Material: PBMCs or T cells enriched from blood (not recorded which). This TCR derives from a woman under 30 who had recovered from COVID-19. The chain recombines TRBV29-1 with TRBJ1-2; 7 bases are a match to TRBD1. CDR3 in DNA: TGCAGCGTTTCCCCCGGGCCTCAGGGGGAATCCTATGGCTACACCTTC. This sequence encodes CSVSPGPQGESYGYTF.